The present TCR beta chain was sequenced within a study of blood T cell repertoires in COVID-19. Study-level background: The origin of the acute and convalescent COVID-19 samples was the United States, Italy and Spain. In each case, the material was cDNA or gDNA derived from T cells, B-cell-depleted T cells, or PBMCs.

Produced via immunoSEQ multiplex PCR; TCRdb's table is partial and in-frame only. The table lists 160,000 or so clones, 81% of them singletons. Per the germline V gene, CDR1 is KGHDR and CDR2 is SFDVKD. The junction had 5 bases not matched to a gene; V was cut back by 6 bases and J by 6 bases. The CDR3 has 14 amino acids. What was sequenced was PBMCs or T cells enriched from blood (not recorded which). This chain uses TRBV24-1 with TRBJ2-1; 9 bases match TRBD2. The clonotype comes from a woman in her 40s with acute COVID-19. CDR3 in DNA: TGTGCCACCAGTTGGACTAGCGACCGCAATGAGCAGTTCTTC. Translated, it gives CATSWTSDRNEQFF.